This T cell receptor beta chain was documented in a study of CD4 T cells in relation to SARS-CoV-2 and coronaviruses. In regard to this clone: Its matching antigen is unknown.

Trimming left V 5 bases short and J 4 bases short, with 12 bases between. The CDR3 covers 14 residues. CDR1 is MNHEY and CDR2 is SMNVEV in the germline V gene (reference sequence). Profiled with immunoSEQ multiplex PCR; TCRdb holds only in-frame clones, not every one. The sample lists 37,000 or so clones, more than 70% seen once, with 3.5% to 5.5% in the top ten. Specimen: naive CD4+ T cells from PBMCs, cultured in vitro. Subset denoted: naive CD4+ T cells isolated by negative enrichment. The TCR sequence derives from an adult with COVID-19. The V and J genes are TRBV27 and TRBJ1-5; D possibly corresponds to TRBD1 (5 bases). CDR3 sequence (DNA): TGTGCCAGCAGTGTACGGGGCGGGAATCAGCCCCAGCATTTT. Its translation: CASSVRGGNQPQHF.